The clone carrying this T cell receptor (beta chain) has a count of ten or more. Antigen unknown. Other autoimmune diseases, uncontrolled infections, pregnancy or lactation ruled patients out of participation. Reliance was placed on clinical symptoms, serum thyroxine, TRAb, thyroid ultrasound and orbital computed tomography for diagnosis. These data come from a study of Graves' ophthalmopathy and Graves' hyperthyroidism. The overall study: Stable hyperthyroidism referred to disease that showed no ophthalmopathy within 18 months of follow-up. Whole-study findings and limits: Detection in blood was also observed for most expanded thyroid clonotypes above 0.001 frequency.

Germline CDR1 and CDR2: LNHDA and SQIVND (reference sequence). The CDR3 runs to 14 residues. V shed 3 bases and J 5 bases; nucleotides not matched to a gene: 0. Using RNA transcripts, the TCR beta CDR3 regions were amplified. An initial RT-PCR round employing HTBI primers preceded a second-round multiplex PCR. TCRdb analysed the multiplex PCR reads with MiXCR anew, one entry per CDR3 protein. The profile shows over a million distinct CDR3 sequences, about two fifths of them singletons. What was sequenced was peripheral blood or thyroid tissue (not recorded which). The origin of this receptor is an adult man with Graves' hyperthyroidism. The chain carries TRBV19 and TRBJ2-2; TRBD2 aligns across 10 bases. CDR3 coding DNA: TGTGCCAGTAGTATTAGCGGGAGGACCGGGGAGCTGTTTTTT. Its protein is CASSISGRTGELFF. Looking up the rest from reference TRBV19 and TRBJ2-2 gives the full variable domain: DGGITQSPKYLFRKEGQNVTLSCEQNLNHDAMYWYRQDPGQGLRLIYYSQIVNDFQKGDIAEGYSVSREKKESFPLTVTSAQKNPTAFYLCASSISGRTGELFFGEGSRLTVL.